These T cell receptor beta chains were read from a single sample in a study of cytomegalovirus exposure and HLA in healthy donors. Method: immunoSEQ multiplex PCR; TCRdb's copy keeps in-frame clones and lacks some. The sample consists of 100,000 to 150,000 clones, 80% of them appearing once. Sequencing used PBMCs. The source is a man aged 40-55 years in good health and CMV-seronegative. Each CDR3 is given with its conserved first and last residue. A D gene is named only where the DNA matches it firmly. Some rows mark clone size as missing; the rest say once, few, many or name a class of expanded clone.

cdr3_nt: TGCAGCGTTGAAGATCTCGTTCGGGTTGGAAACACCATATATTTT; cdr3_aa: CSVEDLVRVGNTIYF; clone_size: NA; j_call: TRBJ1-3; cdr3_length: 15; v_call: TRBV29-1; d_call: NA
cdr3_nt: TGTGCCAGCAGTGTCTACAGGGGCTATGGCTACACCTTC; cdr3_aa: CASSVYRGYGYTF; clone_size: NA; j_call: TRBJ1-2; cdr3_length: 13; v_call: TRBV2; d_call: TRBD1
cdr3_nt: TGTGCCAGTAGTATGGGAGGACCCGGGAGGTCGACTGAAGCTTTCTTT; cdr3_aa: CASSMGGPGRSTEAFF; clone_size: NA; j_call: TRBJ1-1; cdr3_length: 16; v_call: TRBV19; d_call: NA
cdr3_nt: TGTGCCAGCGGTGGGGGCGGTTGGGAGCAGTACTTC; cdr3_aa: CASGGGGWEQYF; clone_size: NA; j_call: TRBJ2-7; cdr3_length: 12; v_call: TRBV28; d_call: NA
cdr3_nt: TGCGCCACTAGTCCTAGTAGCTCCTACAATGAGCAGTTCTTC; cdr3_aa: CATSPSSSYNEQFF; clone_size: NA; j_call: TRBJ2-1; cdr3_length: 14; v_call: TRBV10-1; d_call: NA
cdr3_nt: TGTGCCAGCAGTTTATTTTTAGGGGCTGAAGCTTTCTTT; cdr3_aa: CASSLFLGAEAFF; clone_size: once; j_call: TRBJ1-1; cdr3_length: 13; v_call: TRBV28; d_call: NA
cdr3_nt: TGTGCCAGTAGCCTTTTGCAGGGTGGGCAGCCCCAGCATTTT; cdr3_aa: CASSLLQGGQPQHF; clone_size: NA; j_call: TRBJ1-5; cdr3_length: 14; v_call: TRBV19; d_call: NA
cdr3_nt: TGTGCCAGCAGCTTCGACAGAAACGAGCAGTACTTC; cdr3_aa: CASSFDRNEQYF; clone_size: NA; j_call: TRBJ2-7; cdr3_length: 12; v_call: TRBV5-6; d_call: NA
cdr3_nt: TGTGCCAGCAGCCAAATCTCTGGAAACACCATATATTTT; cdr3_aa: CASSQISGNTIYF; clone_size: NA; j_call: TRBJ1-3; cdr3_length: 13; v_call: TRBV7-9; d_call: NA
cdr3_nt: TGTGCCAGTAGGAATCAGGGGGCCCAACTGAACACTGAAGCTTTCTTT; cdr3_aa: CASRNQGAQLNTEAFF; clone_size: once; j_call: TRBJ1-1; cdr3_length: 16; v_call: TRBV19; d_call: TRBD1
cdr3_nt: TGTGCCAGCAGTTCTCCCAGGGGGAATGGCTACACCTTC; cdr3_aa: CASSSPRGNGYTF; clone_size: NA; j_call: TRBJ1-2; cdr3_length: 13; v_call: TRBV6-4; d_call: TRBD1
cdr3_nt: TGTGCCATCAGTGATATTAACTATGGCTACACCTTC; cdr3_aa: CAISDINYGYTF; clone_size: NA; j_call: TRBJ1-2; cdr3_length: 12; v_call: TRBV10-3; d_call: NA
cdr3_nt: TGTGCCAGCGGGAGACAGGGCCGCTACGAGCAGTACTTC; cdr3_aa: CASGRQGRYEQYF; clone_size: NA; j_call: TRBJ2-7; cdr3_length: 13; v_call: TRBV6-5; d_call: TRBD1
cdr3_nt: TGTGCCAGCAGCCCCCTTAGAGTTGAGGGGGCTGGCACAGATACGCAGTATTTT; cdr3_aa: CASSPLRVEGAGTDTQYF; clone_size: NA; j_call: TRBJ2-3; cdr3_length: 18; v_call: TRBV5-8; d_call: TRBD1
cdr3_nt: TGTGCCATCAGTGAAAGGGGAAGGGGCGATGAAAAACTGTTTTTT; cdr3_aa: CAISERGRGDEKLFF; clone_size: few; j_call: TRBJ1-4; cdr3_length: 15; v_call: TRBV10-3; d_call: NA
cdr3_nt: TGTGCTAGTGCCGAGACGGGGGGCAATCAGCCCCAGCATTTT; cdr3_aa: CASAETGGNQPQHF; clone_size: NA; j_call: TRBJ1-5; cdr3_length: 14; v_call: TRBV12-5; d_call: NA
cdr3_nt: TGTGCCAGCCTCGAGGGAGGGCCCTCCTACAATGAGCAGTTCTTC; cdr3_aa: CASLEGGPSYNEQFF; clone_size: NA; j_call: TRBJ2-1; cdr3_length: 15; v_call: TRBV6-1; d_call: TRBD2
cdr3_nt: TGTGCCAGCTTCTCGGGGGGCGGGTATGGAAACACCATATATTTT; cdr3_aa: CASFSGGGYGNTIYF; clone_size: NA; j_call: TRBJ1-3; cdr3_length: 15; v_call: TRBV2; d_call: NA
cdr3_nt: TGTGCCAGTGGGGGGGGGTTAGGTAATTCACCCCTCCACTTT; cdr3_aa: CASGGGLGNSPLHF; clone_size: NA; j_call: TRBJ1-6; cdr3_length: 14; v_call: TRBV6-5; d_call: NA
cdr3_nt: TGTGCCAGCAGCGCCAGAAATCCAGTCTTGACTGAAGCTTTCTTT; cdr3_aa: CASSARNPVLTEAFF; clone_size: NA; j_call: TRBJ1-1; cdr3_length: 15; v_call: TRBV7-9; d_call: NA
cdr3_nt: TGTGCCAGCAGCTTAATTAGGGGGTCTAATGAAAAACTGTTTTTT; cdr3_aa: CASSLIRGSNEKLFF; clone_size: NA; j_call: TRBJ1-4; cdr3_length: 15; v_call: TRBV7-9; d_call: NA
cdr3_nt: TGCGCCAGCAGCTTGTCGCTAGCTGGGCCGGGGGAGCTGTTTTTT; cdr3_aa: CASSLSLAGPGELFF; clone_size: NA; j_call: TRBJ2-2; cdr3_length: 15; v_call: TRBV5-1; d_call: NA
cdr3_nt: TGCAGCGTTGGGACAGAGAGGCAGCCCCAGCATTTT; cdr3_aa: CSVGTERQPQHF; clone_size: NA; j_call: TRBJ1-5; cdr3_length: 12; v_call: TRBV29-1; d_call: NA
cdr3_nt: TGTGCCAGCAGCTTGCCGGGGATCATGAACACTGAAGCTTTCTTT; cdr3_aa: CASSLPGIMNTEAFF; clone_size: NA; j_call: TRBJ1-1; cdr3_length: 15; v_call: TRBV5-4; d_call: NA
cdr3_nt: TGTGCCAGCTCCCCCGGGACAGGGTCCTACGAGCAGTACTTC; cdr3_aa: CASSPGTGSYEQYF; clone_size: NA; j_call: TRBJ2-7; cdr3_length: 14; v_call: TRBV18; d_call: TRBD1
cdr3_nt: TGTGCCAGCAGTTACGACCGTGTGGAGGGTTACGAGCAGTACTTC; cdr3_aa: CASSYDRVEGYEQYF; clone_size: NA; j_call: TRBJ2-7; cdr3_length: 15; v_call: TRBV6-5; d_call: NA
cdr3_nt: TGTGCCACCAGCAGAGGGGGCCTCAAAGAGCAGTACTTC; cdr3_aa: CATSRGGLKEQYF; clone_size: NA; j_call: TRBJ2-7; cdr3_length: 13; v_call: TRBV15; d_call: NA